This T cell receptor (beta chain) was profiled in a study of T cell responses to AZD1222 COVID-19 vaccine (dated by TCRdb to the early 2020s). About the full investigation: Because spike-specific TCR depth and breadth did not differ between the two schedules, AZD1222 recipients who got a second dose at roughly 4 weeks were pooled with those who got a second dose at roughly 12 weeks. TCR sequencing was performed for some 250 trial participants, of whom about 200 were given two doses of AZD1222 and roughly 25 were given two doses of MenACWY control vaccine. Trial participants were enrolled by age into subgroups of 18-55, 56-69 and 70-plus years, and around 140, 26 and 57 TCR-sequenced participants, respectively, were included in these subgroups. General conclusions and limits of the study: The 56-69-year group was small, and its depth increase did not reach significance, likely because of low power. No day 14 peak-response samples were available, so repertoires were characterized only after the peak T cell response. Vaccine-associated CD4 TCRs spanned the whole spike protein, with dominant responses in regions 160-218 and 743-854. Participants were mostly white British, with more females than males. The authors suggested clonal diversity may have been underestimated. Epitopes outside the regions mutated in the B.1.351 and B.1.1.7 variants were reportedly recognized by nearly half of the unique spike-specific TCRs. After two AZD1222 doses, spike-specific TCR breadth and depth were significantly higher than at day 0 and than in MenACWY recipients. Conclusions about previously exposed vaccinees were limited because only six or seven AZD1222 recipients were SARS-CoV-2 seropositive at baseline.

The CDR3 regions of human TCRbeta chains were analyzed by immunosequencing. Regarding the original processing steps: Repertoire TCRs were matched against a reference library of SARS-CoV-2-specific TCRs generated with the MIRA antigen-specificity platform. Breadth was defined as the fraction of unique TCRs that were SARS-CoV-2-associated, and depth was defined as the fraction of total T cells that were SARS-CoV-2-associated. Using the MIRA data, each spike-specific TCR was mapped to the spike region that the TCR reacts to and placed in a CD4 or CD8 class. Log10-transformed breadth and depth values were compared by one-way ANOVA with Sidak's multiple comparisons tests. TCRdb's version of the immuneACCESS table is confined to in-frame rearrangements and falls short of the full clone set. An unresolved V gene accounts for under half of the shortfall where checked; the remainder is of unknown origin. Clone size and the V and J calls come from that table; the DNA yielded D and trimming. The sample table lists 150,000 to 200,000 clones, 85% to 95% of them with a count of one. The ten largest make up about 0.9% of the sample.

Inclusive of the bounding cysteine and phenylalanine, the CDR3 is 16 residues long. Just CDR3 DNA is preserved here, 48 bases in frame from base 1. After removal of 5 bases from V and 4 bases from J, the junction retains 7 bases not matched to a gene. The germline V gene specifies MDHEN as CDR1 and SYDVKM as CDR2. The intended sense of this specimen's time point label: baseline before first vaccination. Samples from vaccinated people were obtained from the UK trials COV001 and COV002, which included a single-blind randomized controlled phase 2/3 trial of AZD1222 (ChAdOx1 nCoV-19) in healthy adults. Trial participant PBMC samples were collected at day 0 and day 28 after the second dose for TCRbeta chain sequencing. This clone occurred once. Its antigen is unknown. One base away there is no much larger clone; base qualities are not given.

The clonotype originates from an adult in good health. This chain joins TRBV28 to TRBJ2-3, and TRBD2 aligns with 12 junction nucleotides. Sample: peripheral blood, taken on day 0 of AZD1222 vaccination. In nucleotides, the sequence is TGTGCCAGCAGTCCACCTAGCGGGGGGGCCCCAGATACGCAGTATTTT. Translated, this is CASSPPSGGAPDTQYF.